Listed below are T cell receptor beta chains from one sample, sequenced in a study of cytomegalovirus exposure and HLA in healthy donors. The repertoire was sequenced with immunoSEQ multiplex PCR; TCRdb's copy has only in-frame clones and lacks some. Here the sample spans 150,000 to 200,000 clones, approximately 80% being singletons. The sequenced material came from PBMCs. The receptors come from a middle-aged man in good health and CMV-seropositive. CDR3s include the opening cysteine and the closing phenylalanine or tryptophan. A D gene is named only where the DNA matches it firmly. Clone size, where shown, is once, few, many, or a class for clones that have expanded.

length	size	V	D	J	CDR3	DNA
15	.	TRBV29-1	.	TRBJ2-1	CSVPKTPRSYNEQFF	TGCAGCGTTCCTAAGACTCCCCGCTCCTACAATGAGCAGTTCTTC
14	.	TRBV2	.	TRBJ1-1	CARESTETNTEAFF	TGTGCCAGAGAATCGACAGAAACAAACACTGAAGCTTTCTTT
15	.	TRBV5-6	TRBD1	TRBJ1-2	CASSLYRGKGYGYTF	TGTGCCAGCAGCCTTTACAGGGGAAAAGGCTATGGCTACACCTTC
15	.	TRBV6-5	TRBD2	TRBJ2-1	CASSYVGGGYNEQFF	TGTGCCAGCAGTTATGTGGGCGGGGGGTACAATGAGCAGTTCTTC
15	.	TRBV7-2	.	TRBJ2-5	CASSLGPGGGETQYF	TGTGCCAGCAGCCTGGGCCCGGGGGGCGGGGAGACCCAGTACTTC
14	.	TRBV6-5	TRBD1	TRBJ1-1	CASISDRVNTEAFF	TGTGCCAGCATTTCAGACAGGGTGAACACTGAAGCTTTCTTT
16	once	TRBV4-1	.	TRBJ2-3	CASSQDRGSGTDTQYF	TGCGCCAGCAGCCAAGATAGGGGGTCAGGAACAGATACGCAGTATTTT
12	.	TRBV29-1	.	TRBJ1-2	CSVAGVGDSYTF	TGCAGCGTTGCAGGGGTCGGGGATAGCTACACCTTC
14	.	TRBV5-1	TRBD1	TRBJ2-5	CASRRTGGFETQYF	TGCGCCAGCAGAAGGACAGGGGGATTCGAGACCCAGTACTTC
12	.	TRBV13	.	TRBJ2-5	CASSLQRETQYF	TGTGCCAGCAGCTTACAGCGGGAGACCCAGTACTTC
12	.	TRBV12-5	.	TRBJ2-7	CASGLVHGEQYF	TGTGCTAGTGGTTTGGTCCACGGCGAGCAGTACTTC
18	.	TRBV11-3	.	TRBJ1-2	CASSLGRTALEANYGYTF	TGTGCCAGCAGCTTAGGCCGTACAGCCCTTGAAGCTAACTATGGCTACACCTTC
16	.	TRBV5-1	TRBD1	TRBJ2-7	CASSAWGQGVIDEQYF	TGCGCCAGCAGCGCCTGGGGACAGGGGGTAATCGACGAGCAGTACTTC
15	.	TRBV6-5	.	TRBJ2-7	CASSPTLTGTYEQYF	TGTGCCAGCAGTCCCACCCTAACAGGAACCTACGAGCAGTACTTC
17	.	TRBV2	.	TRBJ2-1	CASSEAVESTSDNEQFF	TGTGCCAGCAGTGAAGCGGTTGAGAGTACTTCCGACAATGAGCAGTTCTTC
15	.	TRBV11-2	TRBD2	TRBJ2-3	CASSLGGGGTDTQYF	TGTGCCAGCAGCTTAGGGGGGGGAGGGACAGATACGCAGTATTTT
14	.	TRBV7-7	.	TRBJ2-5	CASSPTGPGETQYF	TGTGCCAGCAGCCCCACCGGACCGGGGGAGACCCAGTACTTC
15	.	TRBV5-1	.	TRBJ1-2	CASSPVGRGPYGYTF	TGCGCCAGCAGCCCGGTCGGCAGAGGCCCCTATGGCTACACCTTC
13	once	TRBV9	.	TRBJ2-5	CASSVEGRETQYF	TGTGCCAGCAGCGTAGAAGGGAGGGAGACCCAGTACTTC
16	few	TRBV7-2	TRBD2	TRBJ2-1	CASSLRVLAGVNEQFF	TGTGCCAGCAGCTTAAGGGTACTAGCGGGGGTGAATGAGCAGTTCTTC
15	.	TRBV5-8	TRBD1	TRBJ1-5	CASSQGQGSNQPQHF	TGTGCCAGCAGCCAGGGACAGGGTAGCAATCAGCCCCAGCATTTT
14	.	TRBV7-9	.	TRBJ1-1	CASTQGGVGTEAFF	TGTGCCAGCACCCAAGGGGGGGTGGGCACTGAAGCTTTCTTT
14	.	TRBV30	.	TRBJ2-5	CAWSVLRAQETQYF	TGTGCCTGGAGTGTATTGCGGGCCCAAGAGACCCAGTACTTC
16	.	TRBV5-1	.	TRBJ2-5	CASSLGMGATGETQYF	TGCGCCAGCAGCTTGGGGATGGGGGCGACGGGGGAGACCCAGTACTTC
16	.	TRBV28	.	TRBJ1-1	CASSPPTGRMNTEAFF	TGTGCCAGCAGTCCGCCGACAGGTCGCATGAACACTGAAGCTTTCTTT
14	.	TRBV6-5	TRBD1	TRBJ1-5	CASGQGANNQPQHF	TGTGCCAGCGGACAGGGGGCGAACAATCAGCCCCAGCATTTT
13	.	TRBV7-6	.	TRBJ2-7	CASSPRESYEQYF	TGTGCCAGCAGTCCCCGAGAGTCCTACGAGCAGTACTTC
16	few	TRBV18	TRBD1	TRBJ1-1	CASSPGQGSSYTEAFF	TGTGCCAGCTCACCTGGACAGGGGAGCTCTTACACTGAAGCTTTCTTT
15	.	TRBV6-1	.	TRBJ2-7	CASSEATGGAYEQYF	TGTGCCAGCAGTGAAGCTACTGGAGGCGCCTACGAGCAGTACTTC
15	.	TRBV5-5	TRBD2	TRBJ2-5	CASSLVTSGGETQYF	TGTGCCAGCAGCTTGGTGACTAGCGGGGGGGAGACCCAGTACTTC
13	.	TRBV5-5	TRBD2	TRBJ2-7	CASSPPGGYEQYF	TGTGCCAGCAGCCCTCCGGGGGGCTACGAGCAGTACTTC
16	few	TRBV13	.	TRBJ1-1	CASSFKRGKAIDEAFF	TGTGCCAGCAGCTTCAAACGCGGGAAAGCAATCGATGAAGCTTTCTTT
14	.	TRBV2	TRBD1	TRBJ1-5	CASKAGGEGQPQHF	TGTGCCAGCAAGGCAGGGGGCGAAGGGCAGCCCCAGCATTTT
17	.	TRBV7-3	.	TRBJ2-7	CASSPTGGAGSSYEQYF	TGTGCCAGCAGCCCGACGGGCGGGGCAGGGAGCTCCTACGAGCAGTACTTC
17	.	TRBV5-1	TRBD2	TRBJ2-3	CASSLVAGLPSTDTQYF	TGCGCCAGCAGCTTGGTAGCGGGGCTCCCCTCCACAGATACGCAGTATTTT
13	.	TRBV2	.	TRBJ2-2	CASNDRHTGELFF	TGTGCCAGCAATGACAGGCACACCGGGGAGCTGTTTTTT
13	few	TRBV29-1	.	TRBJ2-3	CSAPLGAGDTQYF	TGCAGCGCTCCCCTGGGGGCGGGAGATACGCAGTATTTT
15	.	TRBV15	TRBD1	TRBJ2-3	CATSPRTGGTHTQYF	TGTGCCACCAGCCCCCGGACAGGGGGCACCCATACGCAGTATTTT